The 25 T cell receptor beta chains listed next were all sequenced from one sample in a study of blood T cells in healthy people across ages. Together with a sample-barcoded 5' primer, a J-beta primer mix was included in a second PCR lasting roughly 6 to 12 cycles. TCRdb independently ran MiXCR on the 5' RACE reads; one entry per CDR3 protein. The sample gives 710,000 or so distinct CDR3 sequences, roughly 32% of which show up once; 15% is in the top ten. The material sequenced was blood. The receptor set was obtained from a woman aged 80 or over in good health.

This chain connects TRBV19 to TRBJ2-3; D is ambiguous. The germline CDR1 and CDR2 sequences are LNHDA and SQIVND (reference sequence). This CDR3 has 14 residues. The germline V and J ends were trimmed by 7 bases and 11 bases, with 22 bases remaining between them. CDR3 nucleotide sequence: TGTGCCAGTACCCCGGACGGTTTCCAGATACAGCAGTATTTT. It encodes CASTPDGFQIQQYF.

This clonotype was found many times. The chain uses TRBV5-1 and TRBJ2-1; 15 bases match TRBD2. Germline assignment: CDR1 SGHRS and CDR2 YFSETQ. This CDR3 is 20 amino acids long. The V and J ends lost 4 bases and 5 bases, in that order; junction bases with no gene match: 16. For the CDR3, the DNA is TGCGCCAGCAGCCTTATTAGTACCGGGACTAGCGGGGGGCTCCACAATGAGCAGTTCTTC. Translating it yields CASSLISTGTSGGLHNEQFF.

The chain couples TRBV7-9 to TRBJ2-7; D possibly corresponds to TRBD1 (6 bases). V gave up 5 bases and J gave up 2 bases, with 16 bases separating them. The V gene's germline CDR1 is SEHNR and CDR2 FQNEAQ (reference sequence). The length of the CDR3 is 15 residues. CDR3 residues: CASSGSLDRAYEQYF. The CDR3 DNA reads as TGTGCCAGCAGCGGCTCGTTGGACAGAGCCTACGAGCAGTACTTC.

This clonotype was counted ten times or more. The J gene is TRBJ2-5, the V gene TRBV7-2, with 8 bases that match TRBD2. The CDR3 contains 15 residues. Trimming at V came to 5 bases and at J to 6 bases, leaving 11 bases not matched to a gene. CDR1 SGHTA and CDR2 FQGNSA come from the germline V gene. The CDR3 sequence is CASSGSGGGPQTQYF. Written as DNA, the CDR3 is TGTGCCAGCAGCGGAAGCGGGGGCGGGCCGCAGACCCAGTACTTC.

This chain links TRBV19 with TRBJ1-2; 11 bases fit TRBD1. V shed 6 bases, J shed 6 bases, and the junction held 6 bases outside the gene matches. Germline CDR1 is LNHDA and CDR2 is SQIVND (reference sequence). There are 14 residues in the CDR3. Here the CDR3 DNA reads TGTGCCAGTAGCAGGGACAGGGGGTTCGATGGCTACACCTTC. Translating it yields CASSRDRGFDGYTF.

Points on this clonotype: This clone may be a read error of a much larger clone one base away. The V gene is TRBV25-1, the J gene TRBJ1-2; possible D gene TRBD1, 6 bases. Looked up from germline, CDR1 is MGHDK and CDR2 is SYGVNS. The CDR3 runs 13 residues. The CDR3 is CASREFRGAGYTF. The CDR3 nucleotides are TGTGCCAGCAGGGAATTTAGGGGGGCAGGCTACACCTTC.

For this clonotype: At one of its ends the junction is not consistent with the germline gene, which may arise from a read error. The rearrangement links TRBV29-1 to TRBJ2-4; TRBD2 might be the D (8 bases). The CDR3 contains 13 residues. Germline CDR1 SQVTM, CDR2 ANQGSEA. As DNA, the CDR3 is TGCAGCGCCGGGAGGGGACAGAAAAACATCCAGTACTTC. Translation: CSAGRGQKNIQYF.

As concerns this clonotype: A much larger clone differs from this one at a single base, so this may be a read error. The CDR3 spells CTSSIDSNYGYTF. CDR3 DNA: TGTACCAGCAGCATCGACAGCAACTATGGCTACACCTTC. The V gene is TRBV2, the J gene TRBJ1-2, with D perhaps matching TRBD1 (5 bases). Germline loops: CDR1 SNHLY, CDR2 FYNNEI. CDR3 length: 13 residues.

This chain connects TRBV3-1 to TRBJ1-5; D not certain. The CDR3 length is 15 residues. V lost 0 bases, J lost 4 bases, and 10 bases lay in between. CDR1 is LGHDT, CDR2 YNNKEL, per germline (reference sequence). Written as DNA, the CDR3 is TGTGCCAGCAGCCAAGATCGGACTGAGAATCAGCCCCAGCATTTT. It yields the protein CASSQDRTENQPQHF.

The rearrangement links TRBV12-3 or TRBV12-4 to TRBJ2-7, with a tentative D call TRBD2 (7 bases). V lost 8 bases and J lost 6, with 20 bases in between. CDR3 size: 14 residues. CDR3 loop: CASLPGGRLGEQYF. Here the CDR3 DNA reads TGTGCCAGCCTCCCCGGGGGGCGCCTGGGCGAGCAGTACTTC.

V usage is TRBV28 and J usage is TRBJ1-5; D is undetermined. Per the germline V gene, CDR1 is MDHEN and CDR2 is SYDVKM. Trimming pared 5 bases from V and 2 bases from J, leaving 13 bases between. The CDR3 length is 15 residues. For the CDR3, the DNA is TGTGCCAGCAGTCCCCGTTCAAAGGGCAATCAGCCCCAGCATTTT. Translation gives CASSPRSKGNQPQHF.

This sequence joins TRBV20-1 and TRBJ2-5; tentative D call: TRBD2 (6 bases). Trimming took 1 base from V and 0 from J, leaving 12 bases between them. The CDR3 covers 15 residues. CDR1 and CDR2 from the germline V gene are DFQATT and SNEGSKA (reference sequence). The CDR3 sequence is CSARGIGGDQETQYF. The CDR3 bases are TGCAGTGCTAGAGGAATAGGCGGGGACCAAGAGACCCAGTACTTC.

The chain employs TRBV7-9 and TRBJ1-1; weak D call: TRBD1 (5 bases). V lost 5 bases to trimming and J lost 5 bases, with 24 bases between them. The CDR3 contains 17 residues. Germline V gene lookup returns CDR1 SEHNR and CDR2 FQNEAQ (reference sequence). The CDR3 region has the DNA TGTGCCAGCAGCCCCCACCAGGGATGGGCCGGGGGAACTGAAGCTTTCTTT. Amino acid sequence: CASSPHQGWAGGTEAFF.

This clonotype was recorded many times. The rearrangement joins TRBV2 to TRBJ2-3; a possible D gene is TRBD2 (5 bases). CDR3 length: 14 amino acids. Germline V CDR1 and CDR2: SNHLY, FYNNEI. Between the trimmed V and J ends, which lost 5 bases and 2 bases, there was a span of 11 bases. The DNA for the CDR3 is TGTGCCAGCAGTCGGAGGCAGTCCACAGATACGCAGTATTTT. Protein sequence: CASSRRQSTDTQYF.

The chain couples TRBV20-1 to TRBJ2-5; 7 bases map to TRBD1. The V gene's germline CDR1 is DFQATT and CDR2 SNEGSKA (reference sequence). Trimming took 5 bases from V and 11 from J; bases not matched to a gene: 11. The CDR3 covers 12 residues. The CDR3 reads CSAQGQYNEQYF. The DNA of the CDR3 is TGCAGTGCTCAGGGACAGTACAATGAGCAGTACTTC.

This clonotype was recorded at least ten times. The CDR3 sequence: CASSLLRWGWQYF. CDR3 sequence (DNA): TGTGCCAGCAGCTTACTAAGGTGGGGGTGGCAGTACTTC. This chain connects TRBV7-2 to TRBJ2-7; D is possibly TRBD1 or TRBD2 (5 bases each). Germline CDR1 reads SGHTA; CDR2 reads FQGNSA. The CDR3 sequence is 13 residues long. V was trimmed by 2 bases and J by 9 bases, leaving 14 bases between them.

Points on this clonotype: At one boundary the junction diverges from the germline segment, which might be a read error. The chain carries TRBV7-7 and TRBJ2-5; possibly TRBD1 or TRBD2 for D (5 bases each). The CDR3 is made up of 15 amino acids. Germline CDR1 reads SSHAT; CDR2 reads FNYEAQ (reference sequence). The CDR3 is CASSLEGQIQETQYF. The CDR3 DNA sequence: TGTGCTAGCAGCTTAGAGGGGCAGATCCAAGAGACCCAGTACTTC.

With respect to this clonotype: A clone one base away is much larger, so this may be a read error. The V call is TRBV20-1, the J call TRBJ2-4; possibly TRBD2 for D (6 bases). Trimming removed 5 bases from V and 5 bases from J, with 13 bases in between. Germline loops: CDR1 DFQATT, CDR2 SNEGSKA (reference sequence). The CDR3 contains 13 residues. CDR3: CSAFLGEENIQYF. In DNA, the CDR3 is TGCAGTGCTTTCCTCGGGGAGGAAAACATTCAGTACTTC.

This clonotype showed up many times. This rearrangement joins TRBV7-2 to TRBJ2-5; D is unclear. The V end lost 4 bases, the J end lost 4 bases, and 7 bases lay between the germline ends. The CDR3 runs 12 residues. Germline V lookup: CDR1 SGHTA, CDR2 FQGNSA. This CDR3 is CASSSGRETQYF. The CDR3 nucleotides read TGTGCCAGCAGCTCCGGACGAGAGACCCAGTACTTC.

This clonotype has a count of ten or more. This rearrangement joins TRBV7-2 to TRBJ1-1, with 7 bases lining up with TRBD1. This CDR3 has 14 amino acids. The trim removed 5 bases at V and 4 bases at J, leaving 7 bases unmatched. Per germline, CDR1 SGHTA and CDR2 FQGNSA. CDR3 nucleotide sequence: TGTGCCAGCAGCGCAAACAGGGGTGGCACTGAAGCTTTCTTT. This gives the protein CASSANRGGTEAFF.

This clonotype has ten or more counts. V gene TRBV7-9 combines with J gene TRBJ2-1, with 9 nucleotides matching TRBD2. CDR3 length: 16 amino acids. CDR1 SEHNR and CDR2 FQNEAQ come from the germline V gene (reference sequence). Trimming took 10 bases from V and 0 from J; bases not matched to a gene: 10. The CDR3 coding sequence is TGTGCCACTTCGACTAGCGGTGCGAGCTCCTACAATGAGCAGTTCTTC. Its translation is CATSTSGASSYNEQFF.

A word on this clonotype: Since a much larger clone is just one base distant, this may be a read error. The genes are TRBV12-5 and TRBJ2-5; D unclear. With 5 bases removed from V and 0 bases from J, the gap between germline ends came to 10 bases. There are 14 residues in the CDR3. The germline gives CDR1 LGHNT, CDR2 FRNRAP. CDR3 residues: CASGVDLNQETQYF. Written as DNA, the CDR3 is TGTGCTAGTGGTGTGGACCTTAACCAAGAGACCCAGTACTTC.

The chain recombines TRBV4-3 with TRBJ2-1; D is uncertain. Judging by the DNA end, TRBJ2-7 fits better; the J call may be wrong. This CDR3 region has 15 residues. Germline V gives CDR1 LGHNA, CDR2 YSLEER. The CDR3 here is CASSQDPVSYNEQYF. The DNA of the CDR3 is TGCGCCAGCAGCCAAGACCCAGTCTCCTACAATGAGCAGTACTTC.

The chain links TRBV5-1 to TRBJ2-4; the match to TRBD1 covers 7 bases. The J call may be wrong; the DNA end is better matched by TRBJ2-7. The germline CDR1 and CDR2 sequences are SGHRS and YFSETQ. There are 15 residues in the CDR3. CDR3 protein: CASSLFGTETYEQYF. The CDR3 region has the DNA TGCGCCAGCAGCTTGTTCGGGACAGAGACCTACGAGCAGTACTTC.

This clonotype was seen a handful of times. The CDR3 DNA sequence: TGCGCCAGCAGATGTAGAGGGGATGGCTATGGCTACACCTTC. Its translation is CASRCRGDGYGYTF. The genes are TRBV5-1 and TRBJ1-2; possibly TRBD1 for D (5 bases). CDR3 size: 14 residues. V lost 5 bases and J 4 bases, leaving 15 bases between the germline ends. Germline V gene lookup returns CDR1 SGHRS and CDR2 YFSETQ. The entire variable domain, with the rest obtained from reference TRBV5-1 and TRBJ1-2, is as follows: KAGVTQTPRYLIKTRGQQVTLSCSPISGHRSVSWYQQTPGQGLQFLFEYFSETQRNKGNFPGRFSGRQFSNSRSEMNVSTLELGDSALYLCASRCRGDGYGYTFGSGTRLTVV.